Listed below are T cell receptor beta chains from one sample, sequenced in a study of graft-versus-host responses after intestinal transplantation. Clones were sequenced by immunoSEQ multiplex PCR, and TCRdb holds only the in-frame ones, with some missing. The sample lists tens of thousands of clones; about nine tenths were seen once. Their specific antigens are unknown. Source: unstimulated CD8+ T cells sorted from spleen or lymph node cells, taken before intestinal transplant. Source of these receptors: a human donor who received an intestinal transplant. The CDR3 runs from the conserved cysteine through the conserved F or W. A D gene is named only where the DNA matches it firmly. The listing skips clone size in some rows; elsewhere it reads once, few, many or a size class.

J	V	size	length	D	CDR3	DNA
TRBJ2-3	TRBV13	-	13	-	CASNLGGTDTQYF	TGTGCCAGCAATTTGGGTGGCACAGATACGCAGTATTTT
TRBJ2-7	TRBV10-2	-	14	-	CASSGWESLYEQYF	TGCGCCAGTAGTGGGTGGGAGAGCCTCTACGAGCAGTACTTC
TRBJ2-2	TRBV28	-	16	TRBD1	CASSSDRDSLTGELFF	TGTGCCAGCAGTTCTGACCGGGACAGCCTCACCGGGGAGCTGTTTTTT
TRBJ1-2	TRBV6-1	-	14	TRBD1	CASISGTEPYGYTF	TGTGCCAGCATCTCCGGGACAGAGCCCTATGGCTACACCTTC
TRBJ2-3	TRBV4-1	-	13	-	CASSQIFQNTQYF	TGCGCCAGCAGCCAAATTTTTCAGAATACGCAGTATTTT
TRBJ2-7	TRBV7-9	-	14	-	CASSFTVSSYEQYF	TGTGCCAGCAGCTTTACAGTGAGCTCCTACGAGCAGTACTTC
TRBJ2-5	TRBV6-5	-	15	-	CASSYSPGEIETQYF	TGTGCCAGCAGTTACTCGCCAGGGGAAATAGAGACCCAGTACTTC
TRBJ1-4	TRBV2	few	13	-	CASIGTNNEKLFF	TGTGCCAGCATTGGGACAAACAATGAAAAACTGTTTTTT
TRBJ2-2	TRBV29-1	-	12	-	CSVETPHGELFF	TGCAGCGTTGAGACTCCTCACGGGGAGCTGTTTTTT
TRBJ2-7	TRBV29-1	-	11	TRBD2	CSVPGGSEQYF	TGCAGCGTTCCGGGGGGGAGCGAGCAGTACTTC
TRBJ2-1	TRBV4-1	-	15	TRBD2	CASSQTSGGDNEQFF	TGCGCCAGCAGCCAGACTAGCGGGGGGGATAATGAGCAGTTCTTC
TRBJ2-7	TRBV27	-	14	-	CASSLSGAAYEQYF	TGTGCCAGCAGTTTATCTGGTGCGGCCTACGAGCAGTACTTC
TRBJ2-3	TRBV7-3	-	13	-	CASTSPNSDTQYF	TGTGCCAGCACCTCACCCAACTCAGATACGCAGTATTTT
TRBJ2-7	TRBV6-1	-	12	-	CASSGLTTEQYF	TGTGCCAGCAGTGGGCTGACAACCGAGCAGTACTTC
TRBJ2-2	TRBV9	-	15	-	CASSVVQTNTGELFF	TGTGCCAGCAGCGTGGTGCAGACGAACACCGGGGAGCTGTTTTTT
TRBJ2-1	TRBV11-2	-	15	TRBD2	CASSFGLAGGYEQFF	TGTGCCAGCAGCTTTGGACTAGCGGGGGGGTATGAGCAGTTCTTC
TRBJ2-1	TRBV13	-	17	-	CASSLPGTDISYNEQFF	TGTGCCAGCAGCTTACCTGGGACTGACATTTCCTACAATGAGCAGTTCTTC
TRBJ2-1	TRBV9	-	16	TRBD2	CASSRWEGRGMNEQFF	TGTGCCAGCAGCCGATGGGAGGGGCGGGGTATGAATGAGCAGTTCTTC
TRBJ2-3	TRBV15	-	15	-	CATSRDFSGTDTQYF	TGTGCCACCAGCAGAGATTTTAGCGGCACAGATACGCAGTATTTT
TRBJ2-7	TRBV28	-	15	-	CASSSNRDTYYEQYF	TGTGCCAGCAGTTCAAACCGGGACACATACTACGAGCAGTACTTC
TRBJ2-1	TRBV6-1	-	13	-	CASRSGGPHEQFF	TGTGCCAGCAGATCCGGGGGCCCTCATGAGCAGTTCTTC